The 24 T cell receptor beta chains in this list originate from one sample, sequenced in a study of B cell selection in AIRE deficiency. Sequencing was performed with immunoSEQ multiplex PCR; in TCRdb, only in-frame clones are kept and a portion is missing. Of some 23,000 clones in the sample, roughly 98% are singletons; the top ten hold roughly 0.18%. CD4+CD127+ cells were sorted as the conventional CD4 T cells. Input material: conventional CD4+ T cells sorted from PBMCs. The receptor source for this set is a human donor with AIRE deficiency.

This chain joins TRBV30 and TRBJ2-3; D unresolved. V shed 4 bases and J shed 2 bases, with 10 bases lying between them. Germline V gene sequence: CDR1 GTSNPN, CDR2 SVGIG (reference sequence). The CDR3 extends over 13 amino acids. The CDR3 here is CAWILGNTDTQYF. In DNA, the CDR3 is TGTGCCTGGATTCTTGGCAACACAGATACGCAGTATTTT.

The chain has TRBV18 and TRBJ2-1; D is perhaps TRBD1 (6 bases). The CDR3 is made up of 12 amino acids. V was shortened by 6 bases and J by 10 bases, with 13 bases between the two germline ends. Looked up from germline, CDR1 is KGHSH and CDR2 is LQKENI. CDR3 coding DNA: TGTGCCAGCTCCCGGACCCAGGGGGAGCAGTTCTTC. Its protein is CASSRTQGEQFF. Full variable domain (outside the CDR3, taken from reference TRBV18 and TRBJ2-1): NAGVMQNPRHLVRRRGQEARLRCSPMKGHSHVYWYRQLPEEGLKFMVYLQKENIIDESGMPKERFSAEFPKEGPSILRIQQVVRGDSAAYFCASSRTQGEQFFGPGTRLTVL.

Worth noting for this clone: A read error may produce the germline difference seen at one junction end. This chain connects TRBV11-2 to TRBJ1-6; D remains ambiguous. Germline V gives CDR1 SGHAT, CDR2 FQNNGV. CDR3 length equals 9 residues. The CDR3 protein is CASSPLPTF. CDR3 in DNA: TGTGCCAGCAGCCCACTTCCTACATTT.

The chain links TRBV9 to TRBJ2-1; TRBD2 matches 9 bases. The CDR3 sequence is 16 residues long. V lost 7 bases to trimming and J lost 0 bases; unmatched junction nucleotides: 8. Looked up from germline, CDR1 is SGDLS and CDR2 is YYNGEE. This CDR3 is CASSRVAGDSYNEQFF. In nucleotides, the CDR3 is TGTGCCAGCTCCAGAGTAGCGGGAGACTCCTACAATGAGCAGTTCTTC.

V is TRBV25-1 and J is TRBJ2-3; D might be TRBD2 (6 bases). Germline lookup yields CDR1 MGHDK and CDR2 SYGVNS. The CDR3 extends over 14 amino acids. The CDR3 DNA reads as TGTGCAAGTAGGGAGGCCGGCCGCACAGATACGCAGTATTTT. Its protein is CASREAGRTDTQYF.

This clone has just one count. J is TRBJ1-2 and V is TRBV7-2; D ambiguous. The V and J ends lost 1 base and 8 bases respectively, with 11 bases between them. This CDR3 has 13 amino acids. Germline V gene data show CDR1 as SGHTA and CDR2 as FQGNSA. Here the CDR3 DNA reads TGTGCCAGCAGCTTAGATTCGGTTGGCGGCTACACCTTC. Translation gives CASSLDSVGGYTF.

DNA for the CDR3: TGTGCCTGGATGGAGGACCGGGGTTACGAGCAGTACTTC. Protein sequence: CAWMEDRGYEQYF. The V and J genes are TRBV30 and TRBJ2-7; possible D gene TRBD2, 5 bases. This CDR3 has 13 amino acids. Germline CDR1 reads GTSNPN; CDR2 reads SVGIG (reference sequence). V dropped 4 bases and J dropped 4 bases, with 14 bases sitting between them. The full variable domain, rest sourced from reference TRBV30 and TRBJ2-7, is SQTIHQWPATLVQPVGSPLSLECTVEGTSNPNLYWYRQAAGRGLQLLFYSVGIGQISSEVPQNLSASRPQDRQFILSSKKLLLSDSGFYLCAWMEDRGYEQYFGPGTRLTVT.

The CDR3 reads CASSRRLAGGSYEQYF. Written as DNA, the CDR3 is TGTGCCAGCAGCCGTCGACTAGCGGGAGGGTCCTACGAGCAGTACTTC. The genes are TRBV7-2 and TRBJ2-7, with TRBD2 matching 14 bases. Trimming took 5 bases from V and 1 from J; bases not matched to a gene: 4. The CDR3 totals 16 residues. Germline V CDR1 and CDR2: SGHTA, FQGNSA.

The chain couples TRBV7-9 to TRBJ1-2; tentative D call: TRBD1 (5 bases). CDR1 is SEHNR and CDR2 is FQNEAQ in the germline V gene (reference sequence). The ends were cut back, 5 bases at V and 5 bases at J, with 15 bases in the middle. The CDR3 has 14 amino acids. The CDR3: CASSAGGGNYGYTF. For the CDR3, the DNA is TGTGCCAGCAGCGCCGGCGGGGGGAATTATGGCTACACCTTC.

The rearrangement joins TRBV28 to TRBJ1-4, with TRBD1 identical over 7 bases. CDR1 is MDHEN and CDR2 is SYDVKM in the germline V gene. The CDR3 has 16 amino acids. J was trimmed by 8 bases and V by 3 bases; bases with no gene match: 12. The CDR3 coding sequence is TGTGCCAGCAGTTTGGCCAACTCAGGGGGGAGGGAAAAACTGTTTTTT. Protein: CASSLANSGGREKLFF.

This clone was recorded once. V is TRBV7-2 and J is TRBJ2-2, with a weak D call TRBD1 (6 bases). CDR1 SGHTA and CDR2 FQGNSA come from the germline V gene. There are 15 residues in the CDR3. Trimming stripped 6 bases from V and 4 bases from J, with 15 bases between. Here the CDR3 reads CASRADRIVTGELFF. CDR3 DNA: TGTGCCAGCAGGGCCGACAGGATTGTCACCGGGGAGCTGTTTTTT.

This rearrangement joins TRBV6-5 to TRBJ1-4; D is perhaps TRBD1 (5 bases). There are 15 residues in the CDR3. Trimming cost V 5 bases and J 6 bases, with 16 bases left between them. Germline V gene data show CDR1 as MNHEY and CDR2 as SVGAGI. The CDR3: CASSHRQRTHEKLFF. In DNA, the CDR3 is TGTGCCAGCAGTCACAGACAGAGAACACATGAAAAACTGTTTTTT.

The chain carries TRBV11-1 and TRBJ2-5; 7 bases agree with TRBD1. CDR3 size: 16 residues. V was clipped by 1 base and J by 0 bases; unmatched bases: 5. Germline V gives CDR1 SGHAT, CDR2 FQDESV (reference sequence). CDR3 nucleotides: TGTGCCAGCAGCTTAGACGGGACAGTACACCAAGAGACCCAGTACTTC. Protein sequence: CASSLDGTVHQETQYF.

V and J are TRBV25-1 and TRBJ1-5, with a possible D match to TRBD1 (5 bases). V lost 1 base and J 4 bases, leaving 14 bases between the germline ends. CDR1 MGHDK and CDR2 SYGVNS come from the germline V gene. The CDR3 sequence is 16 residues long. This chain's CDR3 is CASSESGGAPNQPQHF. DNA for the CDR3: TGTGCCAGCAGTGAATCCGGGGGTGCGCCTAATCAGCCCCAGCATTTT.

CDR3 sequence: CASTLEGLSGNTIYF. For the CDR3, the DNA is TGTGCCAGCACCCTCGAGGGACTCTCTGGAAACACCATATATTTT. The chain employs TRBV5-8 and TRBJ1-3, with a possible D match to TRBD1 (5 bases). The CDR3 spans 15 residues. Germline loops: CDR1 SGHTS, CDR2 YDEGEE. V dropped 6 bases and J dropped 0 bases, with 13 bases sitting between them.

The chain has TRBV4-1 and TRBJ2-1, with 9 bases aligning to TRBD2. Germline CDR1 reads MGHRA; CDR2 reads YSYEKL. The length of the CDR3 is 22 residues. V was pared by 3 bases and J by 3 bases, with 24 bases of the junction left unmatched. This CDR3 reads CASSQDSLSTSSGTTFYNEQFF. The CDR3 nucleotides read TGCGCCAGCAGCCAGGACAGCCTCTCGACCTCTAGCGGGACTACCTTCTACAATGAGCAGTTCTTC.

This chain uses TRBV27 with TRBJ2-2; 7 nucleotides line up with TRBD1. Per germline, CDR1 MNHEY and CDR2 SMNVEV (reference sequence). The CDR3 loop spans 16 amino acids. With 8 bases clipped from V and 4 bases from J, the junction kept 13 bases outside the gene matches. The CDR3 reads CASRPKGGLVTGELFF. CDR3 coding DNA: TGTGCCAGCCGCCCAAAAGGGGGCCTGGTCACCGGGGAGCTGTTTTTT.

This chain connects TRBV6-5 to TRBJ1-1; D is ambiguous. V was clipped by 7 bases and J by 1 base, with 13 bases between them. Germline V gene data show CDR1 as MNHEY and CDR2 as SVGAGI. The CDR3 covers 14 residues. The CDR3 here is CASTKELKNTEAFF. In DNA form, the CDR3 reads TGTGCCAGCACAAAGGAACTAAAGAACACTGAAGCTTTCTTT.

The rearrangement joins TRBV27 to TRBJ2-4, with D perhaps TRBD2 (6 bases). V lost 6 bases and J 3 bases, leaving 24 bases between the germline ends. CDR1 MNHEY and CDR2 SMNVEV come from the germline V gene (reference sequence). This CDR3 is built from 18 residues. The CDR3 region has the DNA TGTGCCAGCAGCCCCCTAGTTGGGCCGCAGCGGGTCAAAAACATTCAGTACTTC. The encoded protein is CASSPLVGPQRVKNIQYF.

This sequence joins TRBV11-3 and TRBJ2-7; TRBD1 agrees at 7 bases. The ends lost 5 bases at V and 7 bases at J; junction bases unmatched: 11. In germline, CDR1 is SGHNT, CDR2 YENEEA. The CDR3 contains 14 residues. The CDR3 sequence: CASSPGQAIGEQYF. The CDR3 region has the DNA TGTGCCAGCAGCCCCGGACAGGCGATAGGGGAGCAGTACTTC.

V is TRBV11-2 and J is TRBJ2-1, with 8 bases that match TRBD1. This CDR3 has 13 amino acids. Germline CDR1 is SGHAT and CDR2 is FQNNGV. With V trimmed by 7 bases and J by 5 bases, 4 bases remained unmatched. CDR3 residues: CASTRQGNNEQFF. The CDR3 nucleotides are TGTGCCAGCACCAGACAGGGGAACAATGAGCAGTTCTTC.

V gene TRBV2 combines with J gene TRBJ1-4, with unresolved D. Germline V gene data show CDR1 as SNHLY and CDR2 as FYNNEI. The germline V and J ends were trimmed by 8 bases and 8 bases, with 9 bases remaining between them. This CDR3 has 11 amino acids. CDR3 DNA: TGTGCCAGCGACTCGGGGGAAAAACTGTTTTTT. Translating gives CASDSGEKLFF.

The rearrangement joins TRBV6-1 to TRBJ2-7; possibly TRBD1 for D (7 bases). The V end was cut by 6 bases, the J end by 5 bases, with 14 bases between. Germline-derived CDR1 and CDR2 are MNHNS and SASEGT. This CDR3 has 13 amino acids. Here the CDR3 DNA reads TGTGCCAGCAGACAGACAGGGAGGCACGAGCAGTACTTC. Its protein is CASRQTGRHEQYF.

The chain recombines TRBV6-6 with TRBJ2-1; 8 bases map to TRBD2. Germline CDR1 and CDR2: MNHNY and SVGAGI (reference sequence). Losses at the gene ends were 8 bases for V and 2 bases for J; bases not matched to a gene: 5. This CDR3 region has 14 residues. CDR3 amino acids: CASESSGTYNEQFF. The DNA for the CDR3 is TGTGCCAGCGAGAGTAGCGGGACCTACAATGAGCAGTTCTTC.